The 25 T cell receptor beta chains below all came from one sample that was sequenced in a study of blood T cell repertoires in COVID-19. The assay was immunoSEQ multiplex PCR, and TCRdb's table has in-frame clones only and misses some. The sample holds some 270,000 clones, over 80% seen once. Sample: PBMCs or T cells enriched from blood (not recorded which). These TCRs come from a woman aged 30 to 39 with acute COVID-19.

The J gene is TRBJ1-3, the V gene TRBV2; no clear D gene. The length of the CDR3 is 14 residues. Trimming shortened V by 6 bases and J by 2 bases, and 11 bases separated the two germline ends. Per germline, CDR1 SNHLY and CDR2 FYNNEI. Written as DNA, the CDR3 is TGTGCCAGCAGGGAGGGAATCACTGGAAACACCATATATTTT. Translation gives CASREGITGNTIYF.

The V and J genes are TRBV18 and TRBJ2-3; D gene uncertain. Germline V CDR1 and CDR2: KGHSH, LQKENI. The CDR3 totals 13 residues. Trimming pared 0 bases from V and 6 bases from J, leaving 7 bases between. CDR3 sequence: CASSPPSRDTQYF. The DNA for the CDR3 is TGTGCCAGCTCACCACCGTCGAGGGATACGCAGTATTTT.

The chain couples TRBV5-4 to TRBJ2-3, with 7 nucleotides matching TRBD2. Germline assignment: CDR1 SGHNT and CDR2 YYREEE (reference sequence). V lost 5 bases and J lost 0; bases outside the gene matches: 6. There are 15 residues in the CDR3. The CDR3 spells CASRWAGDSTDTQYF. DNA for the CDR3: TGTGCCAGCAGATGGGCGGGAGACAGCACAGATACGCAGTATTTT.

The genes are TRBV9 and TRBJ2-1, with 10 bases lining up with TRBD2. Germline lookup yields CDR1 SGDLS and CDR2 YYNGEE. This CDR3 has 16 amino acids. V lost 2 bases and J lost 7; bases outside the gene matches: 9. The CDR3 DNA follows: TGTGCCAGCAGCGTGGGGGGAGCGGGAGGGCCGAATGAGCAGTTCTTC. This sequence encodes CASSVGGAGGPNEQFF.

CDR3 residues: CASSLARDSSYEQYF. The CDR3 nucleotides are TGTGCCAGCAGCCTCGCCCGGGACAGTTCCTACGAGCAGTACTTC. This chain joins TRBV14 and TRBJ2-7, with 7 bases fitting TRBD1. Germline CDR1 reads SGHDN; CDR2 reads FVKESK. V dropped 4 bases and J dropped 1; count of bases not matched to a gene: 7. This CDR3 spans 15 amino acids.

V usage is TRBV9 and J usage is TRBJ1-2; possibly TRBD1 for D (6 bases). The CDR3 is made up of 14 amino acids. Trimming stripped 0 bases from V and 7 bases from J, with 13 bases between. Germline values: CDR1 SGDLS, CDR2 YYNGEE. CDR3 sequence reads: CASSVDDRIGGYTF. The DNA of the CDR3 is TGTGCCAGCAGCGTAGACGACAGGATTGGTGGCTACACCTTC.

The V gene is TRBV10-1, the J gene TRBJ1-5; 9 nucleotides agree with TRBD1. Looked up from germline, CDR1 is WNHNN and CDR2 is SYGVQD (reference sequence). Trimming removed 8 bases from V and 6 bases from J; junction bases left unmatched: 5. The CDR3 is made up of 13 amino acids. CDR3 in amino acids: CASRGTGSQPQHF. In DNA, the CDR3 is TGCGCCAGCCGAGGGACAGGGAGTCAGCCCCAGCATTTT.

The rearrangement joins TRBV4-1 to TRBJ1-1; TRBD1 matches at 7 bases. There are 15 residues in the CDR3. Germline loops: CDR1 MGHRA, CDR2 YSYEKL. V lost 0 bases, J lost 0 bases, and 1 base stayed unmatched. The chain's CDR3 is CASSQETGMNTEAFF. The CDR3 bases are TGCGCCAGCAGCCAAGAGACAGGGATGAACACTGAAGCTTTCTTT.

This clone appeared a single time. This sequence joins TRBV6-1 and TRBJ1-5, with TRBD1 identical over 7 bases. Looked up from germline, CDR1 is MNHNS and CDR2 is SASEGT. The J segment lost 1 base and the V segment lost 1 base, leaving 10 bases of the junction unmatched. The CDR3 contains 18 residues. The CDR3 sequence is CASSEGGWVGQSNQPQHF. CDR3 in DNA: TGTGCCAGCAGTGAAGGAGGTTGGGTGGGACAGAGCAATCAGCCCCAGCATTTT.

The chain uses TRBV9 and TRBJ2-3, with 13 bases that match TRBD2. The germline V gene encodes CDR1 SGDLS and CDR2 YYNGEE. Losses at the gene ends were 4 bases for V and 3 bases for J; bases not matched to a gene: 5. The CDR3 contains 16 residues. In DNA, the CDR3 is TGTGCCAGCAGCTATAGGACTAGCGGGAGAACAGATACGCAGTATTTT. Its protein product is CASSYRTSGRTDTQYF.

V and J are TRBV18 and TRBJ1-4; D is ambiguous. The V gene lost 3 bases and the J gene lost 8 bases, with 16 bases spanning the gap. Germline-derived CDR1 and CDR2 are KGHSH and LQKENI. CDR3 length: 15 amino acids. The chain's CDR3 is CASSPRASEGEKLFF. The CDR3 DNA follows: TGTGCCAGCTCACCGCGGGCATCCGAGGGCGAAAAACTGTTTTTT. The full variable domain, completed using reference TRBV18 and TRBJ1-4, is NAGVMQNPRHLVRRRGQEARLRCSPMKGHSHVYWYRQLPEEGLKFMVYLQKENIIDESGMPKERFSAEFPKEGPSILRIQQVVRGDSAAYFCASSPRASEGEKLFFGSGTQLSVL.

About this clone itself: One junction end disagrees with the germline gene, perhaps due to a read error. The CDR3: CASSSGLAGARIF. In DNA form, the CDR3 reads TGTGCCAGCAGCTCTGGACTAGCGGGAGCCCGGATCTTC. V is TRBV7-2 and J is TRBJ2-1; 13 bases align to TRBD2. The CDR3 consists of 13 residues. Germline V lookup: CDR1 SGHTA, CDR2 FQGNSA.

The chain has TRBV27 and TRBJ2-7, with TRBD2 matching 11 bases. V was clipped by 5 bases and J by 4 bases; unmatched bases: 4. CDR1 MNHEY and CDR2 SMNVEV come from the germline V gene (reference sequence). The CDR3 totals 14 residues. The CDR3 DNA follows: TGTGCCAGCAGTCCGGGGACTAGCGGTTACGAGCAGTACTTC. It yields the protein CASSPGTSGYEQYF.

The chain combines TRBV28 with TRBJ2-1, with 9 bases lining up with TRBD1. This CDR3 has 13 amino acids. J lost 7 bases, V lost 6 bases, and 4 bases had no gene match. Germline V gene sequence: CDR1 MDHEN, CDR2 SYDVKM. The CDR3 DNA reads TGTGCCAGCAGACAGGGGGCGCGGAATGAGCAGTTCTTC. Amino acids: CASRQGARNEQFF.

This clone has a count of ten or more. This rearrangement joins TRBV15 to TRBJ2-7; D unresolved. This CDR3 spans 14 amino acids. CDR1 and CDR2 (germline): LNHNV, YYDKDF (reference sequence). Trimming left V 5 bases short and J 0 bases short, with 11 bases between. CDR3: CATSYLPGSYEQYF. The CDR3 region has the DNA TGTGCCACCAGCTACCTGCCAGGCTCCTACGAGCAGTACTTC.

This chain connects TRBV19 to TRBJ2-7; TRBD2 might be the D (6 bases). The CDR3 consists of 14 residues. In germline, CDR1 is LNHDA, CDR2 SQIVND (reference sequence). V was clipped by 4 bases and J by 3 bases, with 13 bases between them. The CDR3 DNA reads as TGTGCCAGTAGTACGGATCCGGGAGACTACGAGCAGTACTTC. This codes for CASSTDPGDYEQYF.

The chain links TRBV28 to TRBJ1-1, with D possibly matching TRBD1 (6 bases). The CDR3 has 15 residues. The V end was cut by 2 bases, the J end by 0 bases, with 10 bases between. Germline lookup yields CDR1 MDHEN and CDR2 SYDVKM. In DNA, the CDR3 is TGTGCCAGCAGTTTAACAGGGCCTATGAACACTGAAGCTTTCTTT. This sequence encodes CASSLTGPMNTEAFF.

This chain connects TRBV27 to TRBJ2-7, with D tentatively TRBD1 (5 bases). This CDR3 contains 14 residues. Germline CDR1 is MNHEY and CDR2 is SMNVEV (reference sequence). Trimming shortened V by 2 bases and J by 0 bases, and 8 bases separated the two germline ends. The CDR3 bases are TGTGCCAGCAGTTTACAGGGTATCTCCTACGAGCAGTACTTC. Protein product: CASSLQGISYEQYF.

The rearrangement uses TRBV7-3 and TRBJ2-1, with TRBD2 matching 7 bases. Germline CDR1 and CDR2: SGHTA and FQGTGA. The CDR3 is made up of 15 amino acids. The junction had 6 bases not matched to a gene; V was cut back by 4 bases and J by 3 bases. CDR3 coding DNA: TGTGCCAGCAGCTCTTTAGGGGAGGGCTACAATGAGCAGTTCTTC. This gives the protein CASSSLGEGYNEQFF. Looking up the rest from reference TRBV7-3 and TRBJ2-1 gives the full variable domain: GAGVSQTPSNKVTEKGKYVELRCDPISGHTALYWYRQSLGQGPEFLIYFQGTGAADDSGLPNDRFFAVRPEGSVSTLKIQRTERGDSAVYLCASSSLGEGYNEQFFGPGTRLTVL.

This rearrangement joins TRBV3-1 (or the pseudogene TRBV3-2) to TRBJ2-7; 8 positions match TRBD1. The CDR3 is 14 amino acids. Per the germline V gene, CDR1 is LGHDT and CDR2 is YNNKEL (reference sequence). V gave up 2 bases and J gave up 4 bases; unmatched junction bases: 4. The DNA of the CDR3 is TGTGCCAGCAGCCAACAGGGGGCTCGGTACGAGCAGTACTTC. Protein: CASSQQGARYEQYF.

The chain is built from TRBV5-4 and TRBJ2-2, with D perhaps TRBD2 (6 bases). Trimming shortened V by 6 bases and J by 2 bases, and 14 bases separated the two germline ends. Germline V gene lookup returns CDR1 SGHNT and CDR2 YYREEE (reference sequence). CDR3 length: 15 residues. DNA of the CDR3: TGTGCCAGCACCCTTAGCGGAGCCAACACCGGGGAGCTGTTTTTT. Amino acid sequence: CASTLSGANTGELFF.

This clone has more than one count but fewer than ten. This sequence joins TRBV7-8 and TRBJ2-7; D is possibly TRBD1 (5 bases). The ends were cut back, 4 bases at V and 9 bases at J, with 16 bases in the middle. Per the germline V gene, CDR1 is SGHVS and CDR2 is FQNEAQ. CDR3 length: 13 residues. Here the CDR3 DNA reads TGTGCCAGCAGCTACCGGACAAGCGTGCCGCAGTACTTC. This codes for CASSYRTSVPQYF.

V is TRBV5-4 and J is TRBJ1-2; D unclear. This CDR3 spans 13 amino acids. With 1 base removed from V and 2 bases from J, the gap between germline ends came to 6 bases. Germline-derived CDR1 and CDR2 are SGHNT and YYREEE (reference sequence). The CDR3: CASSLLQNYGYTF. The CDR3 nucleotides read TGTGCCAGCAGCTTGTTACAGAACTATGGCTACACCTTC.

About this clone itself: The sample contains more than one DNA sequence encoding this CDR3. The V call is TRBV5-1, the J call TRBJ2-7, with 10 bases identical to TRBD2. This CDR3 spans 17 amino acids. Germline CDR1 reads SGHRS; CDR2 reads YFSETQ. V dropped 0 bases and J dropped 0; count of bases not matched to a gene: 6. In DNA, the CDR3 is TGCGCCAGCAGCTTGGCCTCTAGCGGGAGTTTCTCCTACGAGCAGTACTTC. Encoded protein: CASSLASSGSFSYEQYF.

The rearrangement links TRBV25-1 to TRBJ2-7; possibly TRBD2 for D (6 bases). The CDR3 is 12 residues long. The germline V gene encodes CDR1 MGHDK and CDR2 SYGVNS. V lost 5 bases, J lost 3 bases, and 8 bases lay in between. The CDR3 spells CASSLRDYEQYF. CDR3 nucleotide sequence: TGTGCCAGCAGTCTGCGGGACTACGAGCAGTACTTC.